Described below is a single TCR beta chain sequence and its context. Its antigen is as yet unknown. This sample was included in a study of cytotoxic CD8 clonotypes in ibrutinib-treated CLL. Overall study results and limits: Higher clonality was seen at ibrutinib response and a return toward baseline at progression.

Profiling relied on immunoSEQ multiplex PCR, and the TCRdb table lists in-frame clones only, not all of them. The sample records around 60,000 clones, 65% to 75% being singletons. The CDR3 runs to 15 residues. J was trimmed by 7 bases and V by 2 bases; bases with no gene match: 11. Germline V CDR1 and CDR2: MDHEN, SYDVKM. Sequenced material: PBMCs, taken after 12 months of ibrutinib treatment. The receptor was isolated from a human donor with chronic lymphocytic leukemia. The chain recombines TRBV28 with TRBJ2-7, with 7 nucleotides matching TRBD1. The DNA for the CDR3 is TGTGCCAGCAGTTTAGGGGCAGGGGGAACGAGGGAGCAGTACTTC. Amino acid sequence: CASSLGAGGTREQYF.